This T cell receptor (beta chain) was documented in a study of identical twins. This clonotype was observed many times. cDNA carried unique molecular identifiers, and a universal primer site was added by template switching. Using its own MiXCR run on the 5' RACE reads, TCRdb lists one record per CDR3 protein. This sample has some 230,000 distinct CDR3 sequences; over 5% occur once, and the top ten carry approximately 14%. V lost 2 bases to trimming and J lost 1 base; unmatched junction nucleotides: 0. This CDR3 has 14 residues. Looked up from germline, CDR1 is SGHAT and CDR2 is FQNNGV. The data were also submitted as part of a second study, on T cells expressing NK-cell markers.

Sequencing used CD8+ T cells sorted from blood. This chain uses TRBV11-2 with TRBJ2-5; the match to TRBD1 covers 8 bases. The origin of this receptor is a woman aged 18 to 35 in good health. CDR3 DNA sequence: TGTGCCAGCAGCTTAACAGGGGGCCAAGAGACCCAGTACTTC. It encodes CASSLTGGQETQYF.